The entry below describes one T cell receptor beta chain. Germline values: CDR1 MGHRA, CDR2 YSYEKL. The CDR3 has 18 residues. Trimming took 3 bases from V and 8 from J; bases not matched to a gene: 17. The sample comes from a study of blood T cell repertoires in COVID-19. Across the whole study: The United States, Italy and Spain supplied acute and convalescent COVID-19 samples. Sources were T cells, B-cell-depleted T cells, or PBMCs; the material itself was cDNA or gDNA.

The method was immunoSEQ multiplex PCR; TCRdb's version includes in-frame clones alone and lacks a portion of them. This table holds about 180,000 clones, about 88% found once. The source of this sequence is a man between 18 and 29 years old who had recovered from COVID-19. The gene calls are TRBV4-1 and TRBJ1-4; 8 nucleotides agree with TRBD1. The sequenced material came from peripheral blood. Here the CDR3 reads CASSQTGALVGMDEKLFF. CDR3 nucleotides: TGCGCCAGCAGCCAGACAGGGGCCCTCGTCGGAATGGACGAAAAACTGTTTTTT.